This note documents a single T cell receptor (beta chain) sequence. This sample was included in a study of radiotherapy plus CTLA-4 blockade in lung cancer. Study as a whole: Objective responses were documented in around a sixth of patients, with disease control in about 28%.

V was trimmed by 5 bases and J by 10 bases, leaving 18 bases between them. The germline V gene has CDR1 MDHEN and CDR2 SYDVKM. The CDR3 consists of 14 residues. Focal radiation and CTLA-4 blockade (ipilimumab) were tested in chemo-refractory metastatic non-small-cell lung cancer patients. The repertoire was sequenced with immunoSEQ multiplex PCR; TCRdb's copy has only in-frame clones and lacks some. Among 71,000 or so clones, around 90% were seen once, and the ten largest hold 0.87%. V gene TRBV28 combines with J gene TRBJ2-1; a weak D match, TRBD1 (7 bases). This clonotype originated in a human donor with non-small cell lung cancer who had stable disease on radiotherapy plus ipilimumab. Sequenced material: peripheral blood, taken from a patient treated with radiotherapy plus ipilimumab. The CDR3 nucleotides read TGTGCCAGCAGTCTCCCAGGGGGGCAACCCGAGCAGTTCTTC. It specifies CASSLPGGQPEQFF.